This passage covers 8 T cell receptor beta chains from one sample sequenced in a study of blood T cells in healthy people across ages. Alongside a J-beta primer mix, a sample-barcoded 5' primer served in a second PCR lasting 7 to 11 cycles. TCRdb used MiXCR to reprocess the 5' RACE reads, holding one entry per CDR3 protein. The table includes hundreds of thousands of distinct CDR3 sequences, roughly 41% detected once. The sequenced material came from blood. The source is a man older than 75 in good health.

This clonotype occurred a few times. Written as DNA, the CDR3 is TGCAGTGCTATGGGGACCTTCAGCGATACGCAGTATTTT. It codes for CSAMGTFSDTQYF. V is TRBV20-1 and J is TRBJ2-3; perhaps D is TRBD1 or TRBD2 (5 bases each). Germline loops: CDR1 DFQATT, CDR2 SNEGSKA (reference sequence). The V gene lost 4 bases and the J gene lost 6 bases, with 14 bases spanning the gap. The CDR3 contains 13 residues.

This clonotype was counted between two and nine times. The chain is built from TRBV20-1 and TRBJ1-6, with D perhaps TRBD1 (5 bases). The CDR3 is 15 residues long. The germline V gene encodes CDR1 DFQATT and CDR2 SNEGSKA (reference sequence). Trimming stripped 1 base from V and 9 bases from J, with 16 bases between. For the CDR3, the DNA is TGCAGTGCTAGAGGCCTCCGGGACCACAGTTCACCCCTCCACTTT. Its protein is CSARGLRDHSSPLHF.

The rearrangement joins TRBV10-2 to TRBJ2-2; 10 bases align to TRBD1. This CDR3 comprises 16 residues. Germline V lookup: CDR1 WSHSY, CDR2 SAAADI. The trim removed 10 bases at V and 6 bases at J, leaving 14 bases unmatched. Here the CDR3 reads CATKEGTGVLSGELFF. CDR3 DNA: TGCGCCACCAAGGAGGGGACAGGGGTTTTGTCCGGGGAGCTGTTTTTT.

This clonotype was seen once. The chain uses TRBV7-8 and TRBJ2-1, with D possibly TRBD1 on 6 matching bases. The CDR3 spans 18 residues. The V end lost 4 bases, the J end lost 0 bases, and 19 bases lay between the germline ends. Germline loops: CDR1 SGHVS, CDR2 FQNEAQ. This chain's CDR3 is CASSSRTTGLLSYNEQFF. In nucleotides, the CDR3 is TGTGCCAGCAGCTCGAGGACGACAGGCCTCCTCTCCTACAATGAGCAGTTCTTC.

V and J are TRBV7-3 and TRBJ2-5, with 10 nucleotides matching TRBD2. The CDR3 is 17 amino acids. The J segment lost 11 bases and the V segment lost 0 bases, leaving 15 bases of the junction unmatched. Germline loops: CDR1 SGHTA, CDR2 FQGTGA. The CDR3 protein is CASSLTRSGGGYNEQYF. DNA of the CDR3: TGTGCCAGCAGCTTAACACGAAGCGGGGGGGGATACAATGAGCAGTACTTC.

V usage is TRBV27 and J usage is TRBJ2-7, with a possible D match to TRBD1 (6 bases). Germline CDR1 reads MNHEY; CDR2 reads SMNVEV (reference sequence). V was clipped by 2 bases and J by 2 bases, with 13 bases between them. CDR3 size: 15 residues. CDR3 nucleotides: TGTGCCAGCAGTTTAAGGGCAGGGGAACCCTACGAGCAGTACTTC. Protein: CASSLRAGEPYEQYF.

The rearrangement links TRBV5-1 to TRBJ2-1; no clear D gene. V lost 3 bases to trimming and J lost 3 bases, with 13 bases between them. There are 15 residues in the CDR3. Germline lookup yields CDR1 SGHRS and CDR2 YFSETQ. This CDR3 reads CASSSESRIYNEQFF. The CDR3 nucleotides read TGCGCCAGCAGCTCAGAAAGCCGAATCTACAATGAGCAGTTCTTC.

The V gene is TRBV28, the J gene TRBJ2-5, with TRBD2 identical over 7 bases. Germline values: CDR1 MDHEN, CDR2 SYDVKM. The CDR3 is made up of 13 amino acids. With V trimmed by 3 bases and J by 11 bases, 9 bases remained unmatched. DNA for the CDR3: TGTGCCAGCAGTTTCCCGACCGCCGGGGGGCAGTACTTC. Protein: CASSFPTAGGQYF. The whole variable domain, filled in from reference TRBV28 and TRBJ2-5, reads DVKVTQSSRYLVKRTGEKVFLECVQDMDHENMFWYRQDPGLGLRLIYFSYDVKMKEKGDIPEGYSVSREKKERFSLILESASTNQTSMYLCASSFPTAGGQYFGPGTRLLVL.